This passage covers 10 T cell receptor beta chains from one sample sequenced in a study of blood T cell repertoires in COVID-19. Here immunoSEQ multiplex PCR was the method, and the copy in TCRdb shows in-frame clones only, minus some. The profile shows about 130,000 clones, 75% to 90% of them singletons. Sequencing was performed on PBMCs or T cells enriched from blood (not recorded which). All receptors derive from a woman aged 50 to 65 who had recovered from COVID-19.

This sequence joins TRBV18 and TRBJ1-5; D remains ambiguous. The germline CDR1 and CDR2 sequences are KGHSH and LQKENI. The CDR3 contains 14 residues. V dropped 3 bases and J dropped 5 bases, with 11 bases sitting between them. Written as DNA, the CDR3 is TGTGCCAGCTCACCGGAAGAGGTTTATCAGCCCCAGCATTTT. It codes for CASSPEEVYQPQHF.

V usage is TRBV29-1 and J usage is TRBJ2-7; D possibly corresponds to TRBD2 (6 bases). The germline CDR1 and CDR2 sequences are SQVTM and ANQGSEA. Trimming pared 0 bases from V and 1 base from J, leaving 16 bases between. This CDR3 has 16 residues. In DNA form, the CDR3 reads TGCAGCGTTGAAGATCCCGGTCTGGAGGGGTCCTACGAGCAGTACTTC. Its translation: CSVEDPGLEGSYEQYF.

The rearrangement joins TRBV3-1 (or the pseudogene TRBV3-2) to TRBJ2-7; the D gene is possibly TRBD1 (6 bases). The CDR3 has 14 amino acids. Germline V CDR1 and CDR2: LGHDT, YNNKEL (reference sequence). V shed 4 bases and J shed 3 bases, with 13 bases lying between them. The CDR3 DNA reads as TGTGCCAGCAGCCGCTACAGGGACAACTACGAGCAGTACTTC. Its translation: CASSRYRDNYEQYF.

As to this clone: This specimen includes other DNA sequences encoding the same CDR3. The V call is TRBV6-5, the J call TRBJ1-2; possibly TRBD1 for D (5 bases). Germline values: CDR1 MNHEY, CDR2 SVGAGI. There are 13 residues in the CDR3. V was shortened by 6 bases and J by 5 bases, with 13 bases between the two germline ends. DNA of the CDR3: TGTGCCAGCAGCCCCCCCCAGGGTTATGGCTACACCTTC. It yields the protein CASSPPQGYGYTF.

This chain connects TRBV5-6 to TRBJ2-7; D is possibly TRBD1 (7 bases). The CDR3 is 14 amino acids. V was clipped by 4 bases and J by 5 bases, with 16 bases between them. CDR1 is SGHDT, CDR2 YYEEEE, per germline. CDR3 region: CASSTPGGPNEQYF. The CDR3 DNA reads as TGTGCCAGCAGCACACCAGGGGGGCCCAACGAGCAGTACTTC.

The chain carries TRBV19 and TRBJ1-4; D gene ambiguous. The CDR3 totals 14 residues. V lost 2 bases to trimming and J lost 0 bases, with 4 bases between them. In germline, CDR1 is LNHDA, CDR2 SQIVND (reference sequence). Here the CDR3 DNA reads TGTGCCAGTAGTATAAGCTCAACTAATGAAAAACTGTTTTTT. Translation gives CASSISSTNEKLFF.

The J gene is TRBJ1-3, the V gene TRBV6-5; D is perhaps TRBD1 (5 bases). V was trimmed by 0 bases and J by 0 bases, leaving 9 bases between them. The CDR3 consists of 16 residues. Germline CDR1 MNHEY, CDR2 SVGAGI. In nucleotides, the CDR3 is TGTGCCAGCAGTTACTCTCAGGGCAGCTCTGGAAACACCATATATTTT. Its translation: CASSYSQGSSGNTIYF.

CDR3 sequence: CASSFQGREVTGELFF. CDR3 DNA sequence: TGTGCCAGCAGCTTTCAGGGGCGAGAGGTCACCGGGGAGCTGTTTTTT. This rearrangement joins TRBV7-8 to TRBJ2-2; possible D gene TRBD1, 6 bases. CDR3 size: 16 residues. Trimming cost V 3 bases and J 4 bases, with 15 bases left between them. CDR1 SGHVS and CDR2 FQNEAQ come from the germline V gene.

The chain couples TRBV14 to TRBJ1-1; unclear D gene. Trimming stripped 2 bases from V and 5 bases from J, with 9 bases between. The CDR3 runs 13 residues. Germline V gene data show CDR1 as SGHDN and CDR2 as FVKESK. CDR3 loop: CASSQLGRTEAFF. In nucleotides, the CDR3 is TGTGCCAGCAGCCAACTGGGGAGGACTGAAGCTTTCTTT.

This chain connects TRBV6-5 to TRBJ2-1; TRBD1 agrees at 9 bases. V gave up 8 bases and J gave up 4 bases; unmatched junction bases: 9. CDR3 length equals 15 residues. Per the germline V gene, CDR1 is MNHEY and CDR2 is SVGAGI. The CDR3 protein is CASLRGTGIYNEQFF. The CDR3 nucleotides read TGTGCCAGCCTTCGCGGGACAGGGATATACAATGAGCAGTTCTTC.